Listed below are T cell receptor beta chains from one sample, sequenced in a study of T cell responses to AZD1222 COVID-19 vaccine. Sequencing used immunoSEQ multiplex PCR; TCRdb keeps in-frame clones, though not all of them. The sample has about 140,000 clones, about 90% seen once. The sample in question was peripheral blood, obtained 28 days after the second dose of the MenACWY control vaccine. These receptors originate from an adult who received the MenACWY meningococcal vaccine as a control. The CDR3 runs from the conserved cysteine through the conserved F or W. D genes are given only for firm matches. The size of a clone is reported for some rows only, either as once, few or many, or as a class for expanded clones.

J: TRBJ1-2
V: TRBV7-9
D: NA
size: NA
DNA: TGTGCCAGCAGCTTCCGGGACTATGGCTACACCTTC
CDR3: CASSFRDYGYTF

J: TRBJ2-5
V: TRBV5-1
D: TRBD2
size: NA
DNA: TGCGCCAGCACCATGGGTGCGGGGGTAGCGACCCAGTACTTC
CDR3: CASTMGAGVATQYF

J: TRBJ2-2
V: TRBV11-2
D: TRBD2
size: NA
DNA: TGTGCCAGCAGCCGGACGGGGCGGGGGGACACCGGGGAGCTGTTTTTT
CDR3: CASSRTGRGDTGELFF

J: TRBJ2-7
V: TRBV29-1
D: TRBD1
size: NA
DNA: TGCAGCGTTAGGACAGGGGGGAGCGAGCAGTACTTC
CDR3: CSVRTGGSEQYF

J: TRBJ2-1
V: TRBV28
D: NA
size: NA
DNA: TGTGCCAGCAGTTCAGGGACAACATACAATGAGCAGTTCTTC
CDR3: CASSSGTTYNEQFF

J: TRBJ1-1
V: TRBV10-1
D: NA
size: NA
DNA: TGCGCCAGCACCTCAGGGAAGAACACTGAAGCTTTCTTT
CDR3: CASTSGKNTEAFF

J: TRBJ1-2
V: TRBV2
D: NA
size: NA
DNA: TGTGCCAGCAGTGACGGCACCTATGGCTACACCTTC
CDR3: CASSDGTYGYTF

J: TRBJ1-1
V: TRBV19
D: NA
size: NA
DNA: TGTGCCAGTAGTAAGCCCTTTCAAGCCACTGAAGCTTTCTTT
CDR3: CASSKPFQATEAFF

J: TRBJ1-6
V: TRBV7-6
D: TRBD1
size: NA
DNA: TGTGCCAGCAGCCCGAGGACAGGGGAGGGTTCACCCCTCCACTTT
CDR3: CASSPRTGEGSPLHF

J: TRBJ2-7
V: TRBV4-1
D: TRBD2
size: NA
DNA: TGCGCCAGCAGCCAAACCCTAAAGAAACTAGCGGACCCCTACGAGCAGTACTTC
CDR3: CASSQTLKKLADPYEQYF

J: TRBJ1-5
V: TRBV5-1
D: TRBD1
size: NA
DNA: TGCGCCAGCAGTACCGGGACAGGGGATCAGCCCCAGCATTTT
CDR3: CASSTGTGDQPQHF

J: TRBJ1-2
V: TRBV10-3
D: NA
size: NA
DNA: TGTGCCATTCAGGGCAACTATGGCTACACCTTC
CDR3: CAIQGNYGYTF

J: TRBJ2-7
V: TRBV4-3
D: NA
size: NA
DNA: TGCGCCAGCAGCCCGGGCCTGCTCTCCTACGAGCAGTACTTC
CDR3: CASSPGLLSYEQYF

J: TRBJ1-2
V: TRBV4-3
D: NA
size: NA
DNA: TGCGCCAGCAGCCAAGATCTGGCCGTAGGCGGCTACACCTTC
CDR3: CASSQDLAVGGYTF

J: TRBJ1-4
V: TRBV9
D: NA
size: few
DNA: TGTGCCAGCAGCGCCCAGGCATCTGCAACTAATGAAAAACTGTTTTTT
CDR3: CASSAQASATNEKLFF

J: TRBJ2-1
V: TRBV12-3/TRBV12-4
D: NA
size: once
DNA: TGTGCCAGCAGCTCCGGTACTTACAATGAGCAGTTCTTC
CDR3: CASSSGTYNEQFF

J: TRBJ2-7
V: TRBV19
D: TRBD1
size: once
DNA: TGTGCCAGTAGTATAGATCTGAGGGACAGTACCTACGAGCAGTACTTC
CDR3: CASSIDLRDSTYEQYF

J: TRBJ1-5
V: TRBV28
D: NA
size: NA
DNA: TGTGCCAGCCGGACATTCTCTAGCAATCAGCCCCAGCATTTT
CDR3: CASRTFSSNQPQHF

J: TRBJ2-7
V: TRBV5-4
D: TRBD2
size: NA
DNA: TGTGCCAGCAGCTTGGGGGTGACTAGCGGAGCTTCCTACGAGCAGTACTTC
CDR3: CASSLGVTSGASYEQYF

J: TRBJ1-5
V: TRBV10-3
D: TRBD1
size: NA
DNA: TGTGCCATCAGTCCTGTTCCGGGACAGCTTCTCAATCAGCCCCAGCATTTT
CDR3: CAISPVPGQLLNQPQHF

J: TRBJ2-5
V: TRBV11-1
D: TRBD1
size: NA
DNA: TGTGCCAGCAGTGCCGGGACAGGGAACCTCCAAGAGACCCAGTACTTC
CDR3: CASSAGTGNLQETQYF

J: TRBJ1-1
V: TRBV5-1
D: TRBD1
size: NA
DNA: TGCGCCAGCAGCCCGGGACAGGAGGGCACTGAAGCTTTCTTT
CDR3: CASSPGQEGTEAFF

J: TRBJ1-2
V: TRBV7-2
D: TRBD1
size: NA
DNA: TGTGCCAGCAGCTCAGGACAGGGGAAGGGTGGCTACACCTTC
CDR3: CASSSGQGKGGYTF

J: TRBJ1-1
V: TRBV6-5
D: NA
size: once
DNA: TGTGCCAGCAGGGGAACAGGGACGAACACTGAAGCTTTCTTT
CDR3: CASRGTGTNTEAFF

J: TRBJ2-1
V: TRBV19
D: TRBD1
size: NA
DNA: TGTGCCAGTAGTATCTCCGGACAGGGGGCAAGGGGTGAGCAGTTCTTC
CDR3: CASSISGQGARGEQFF

J: TRBJ2-5
V: TRBV6-5
D: NA
size: NA
DNA: TGTGCCAGCACTATGCGGGAGACCCAGTACTTC
CDR3: CASTMRETQYF

J: TRBJ2-6
V: TRBV6-2/TRBV6-3
D: TRBD1
size: NA
DNA: TGTGCCAGCAGTTTTCAGGGGGCTGGGGCCAACGTCCTGACTTTC
CDR3: CASSFQGAGANVLTF

J: TRBJ1-1
V: TRBV19
D: TRBD1
size: NA
DNA: TGTGCCAGTAGTCCTCGCCCAGGGGGGAACACTGAAGCTTTCTTT
CDR3: CASSPRPGGNTEAFF

J: TRBJ2-1
V: TRBV19
D: TRBD2
size: NA
DNA: TGTGCCAGTAGTATAGAGCGGGGAGGGGATGAGCAGTTCTTC
CDR3: CASSIERGGDEQFF

J: TRBJ1-4
V: TRBV28
D: TRBD1
size: once
DNA: TGTGCCAGCAGCCCCATTACAGGGGGCTTTGAAAAACTGTTTTTT
CDR3: CASSPITGGFEKLFF

J: TRBJ1-6
V: TRBV25-1
D: NA
size: NA
DNA: TGTGCCAGCAATAATGTAGGGGATAATTCACCCCTCCACTTT
CDR3: CASNNVGDNSPLHF

J: TRBJ2-1
V: TRBV29-1
D: TRBD2
size: few
DNA: TGCAGCGTTGAGCGGGGGACTGACCGCTCCTACAATGAGCAGTTCTTC
CDR3: CSVERGTDRSYNEQFF

J: TRBJ2-2
V: TRBV18
D: NA
size: NA
DNA: TGTGCCAGCTCAGTACAGGGTTCGGCGAACACCGGGGAGCTGTTTTTT
CDR3: CASSVQGSANTGELFF

J: TRBJ2-7
V: TRBV6-1
D: NA
size: NA
DNA: TGTGCCAGCAGTGACATATCCTACGAGCAGTACTTC
CDR3: CASSDISYEQYF

J: TRBJ2-3
V: TRBV30
D: TRBD2
size: NA
DNA: TGTGCCTGGAGTTTGGCGGGGGGGAGCACAGATACGCAGTATTTT
CDR3: CAWSLAGGSTDTQYF

J: TRBJ2-3
V: TRBV24-1
D: NA
size: few
DNA: TGTGCCACCGGAGACGCTAGCACAGATACGCAGTATTTT
CDR3: CATGDASTDTQYF

J: TRBJ2-2
V: TRBV19
D: NA
size: NA
DNA: TGTGCCAGCACGGGTGGAGGGGAGCTGTTTTTT
CDR3: CASTGGGELFF

J: TRBJ2-2
V: TRBV11-2
D: TRBD1
size: NA
DNA: TGTGCCAGCAGCTTAGAAAGGGGGCGCAACACCGGGGAGCTGTTTTTT
CDR3: CASSLERGRNTGELFF

J: TRBJ1-1
V: TRBV5-5
D: TRBD1
size: once
DNA: TGTGCCAGCAGCGTAACCGGGACAGGTACTGAAGCTTTCTTT
CDR3: CASSVTGTGTEAFF

J: TRBJ2-7
V: TRBV27
D: NA
size: NA
DNA: TGTGCCAGCAGTTCCACCGTGGGGAACGAGCAGTACTTC
CDR3: CASSSTVGNEQYF

J: TRBJ2-5
V: TRBV27
D: NA
size: NA
DNA: TGTGCCAGCAGCGAGTTAGGGGGGGTAGGAGAGACCCAGTACTTC
CDR3: CASSELGGVGETQYF

J: TRBJ1-2
V: TRBV3-1/TRBV3-2
D: NA
size: NA
DNA: TGTGCCAGCAGCCGCATTAACTATGGCTACACCTTC
CDR3: CASSRINYGYTF

J: TRBJ2-4
V: TRBV7-6
D: NA
size: NA
DNA: TGTGCCAGCAGGTACAGTGGGGCCTTGGATCAGTACTTC
CDR3: CASRYSGALDQYF

J: TRBJ1-2
V: TRBV5-5
D: NA
size: once
DNA: TGTGCCAGCAGCTTCACGGCGTATGGCTACACCTTC
CDR3: CASSFTAYGYTF

J: TRBJ2-1
V: TRBV9
D: NA
size: NA
DNA: TGTGCCAGCAGCCCAACCTTGGCCCAGAATGAGCAGTTCTTC
CDR3: CASSPTLAQNEQFF

J: TRBJ1-2
V: TRBV9
D: NA
size: NA
DNA: TGTGCCAGCAGCCCCCCGGACAGTCGAGGCAACTATGGCTACACCTTC
CDR3: CASSPPDSRGNYGYTF

J: TRBJ2-7
V: TRBV7-2
D: NA
size: NA
DNA: TGTGCCAGCAGCTTAAGGCGGGGTACCCCGGGCTACGAGCAGTACTTC
CDR3: CASSLRRGTPGYEQYF

J: TRBJ1-5
V: TRBV7-8
D: TRBD1
size: NA
DNA: TGTGCCAGCAGCTTGGCTACAGGGGAGGACAATCAGCCCCAGCATTTT
CDR3: CASSLATGEDNQPQHF

J: TRBJ2-7
V: TRBV6-5
D: NA
size: NA
DNA: TGTGCCAGCAGTTACTCAATCGGGCAGGGACATTACGAGCAGTACTTC
CDR3: CASSYSIGQGHYEQYF

J: TRBJ1-6
V: TRBV7-8
D: NA
size: NA
DNA: TGTGCCAGCGGGGAGAGCTCCTATAATTCACCCCTCCACTTT
CDR3: CASGESSYNSPLHF

J: TRBJ2-5
V: TRBV5-1
D: TRBD1
size: NA
DNA: TGCGCCAGCAGCTTTGGGGCGACAGGGCAAGAGACCCAGTACTTC
CDR3: CASSFGATGQETQYF

J: TRBJ1-4
V: TRBV7-9
D: NA
size: NA
DNA: TGTGCCAGCAGCCGCCGGGGCGGAACTAATGAAAAACTGTTTTTT
CDR3: CASSRRGGTNEKLFF

J: TRBJ2-2
V: TRBV3-1/TRBV3-2
D: NA
size: NA
DNA: TGTGCCAGCAGCCTTGGTACCGGGGAGCTGTTTTTT
CDR3: CASSLGTGELFF

J: TRBJ1-4
V: TRBV11-2
D: NA
size: NA
DNA: TGTGCCAGCAGCTTACTTGTTGGAAAACTGTTTTTT
CDR3: CASSLLVGKLFF

J: TRBJ1-2
V: TRBV29-1
D: NA
size: NA
DNA: TGCAGCGTTGCCCGCAGGGTTGACTATGGCTACACCTTC
CDR3: CSVARRVDYGYTF

J: TRBJ1-2
V: TRBV29-1
D: NA
size: NA
DNA: TGCAGCTCTCAAAGGGGGGGCGACTATGGCTACACCTTC
CDR3: CSSQRGGDYGYTF

J: TRBJ2-5
V: TRBV7-3
D: TRBD1
size: NA
DNA: TGTGCCAGCAGCTTAAGGCCACAGGGGGTCGGCGAGACCCAGTACTTC
CDR3: CASSLRPQGVGETQYF

J: TRBJ1-3
V: TRBV5-1
D: TRBD1
size: NA
DNA: TGCGCCAGCAGCCCAGGGGGACACCTAAACTCTGGAAACACCATATATTTT
CDR3: CASSPGGHLNSGNTIYF